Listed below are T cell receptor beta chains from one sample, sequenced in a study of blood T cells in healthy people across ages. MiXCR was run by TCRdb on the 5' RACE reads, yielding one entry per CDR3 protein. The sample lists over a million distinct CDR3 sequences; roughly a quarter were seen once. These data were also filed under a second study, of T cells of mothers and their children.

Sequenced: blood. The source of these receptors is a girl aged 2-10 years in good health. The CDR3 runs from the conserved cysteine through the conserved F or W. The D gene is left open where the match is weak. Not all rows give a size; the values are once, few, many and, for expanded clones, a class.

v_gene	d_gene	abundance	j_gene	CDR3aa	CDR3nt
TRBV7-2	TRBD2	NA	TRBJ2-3	CASSQPISGTFGDTQYF	TGTGCCAGCAGCCAGCCTATTAGCGGGACTTTTGGCGATACGCAGTATTTT
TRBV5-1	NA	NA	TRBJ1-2	CASSSPTGPRNGYTF	TGCGCCAGCAGCTCGCCGACAGGCCCTCGAAATGGCTACACCTTC
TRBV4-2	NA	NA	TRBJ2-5	CASSQLGEGGQETQYF	TGTGCCAGCAGCCAACTGGGGGAGGGGGGACAAGAGACCCAGTACTTC
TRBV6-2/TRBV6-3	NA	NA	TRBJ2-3	CASMPPGFVDTQYF	TGTGCCAGCATGCCGCCGGGGTTCGTAGATACGCAGTATTTT
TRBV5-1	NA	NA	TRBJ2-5	CASSTNRVQETQYF	TGCGCCAGCAGCACTAACAGAGTCCAAGAGACCCAGTACTTC
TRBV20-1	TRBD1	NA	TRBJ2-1	CSANRGSIDQQFF	TGCAGTGCTAACAGGGGAAGTATTGATCAGCAGTTCTTC
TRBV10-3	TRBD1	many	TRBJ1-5	CAISAGQGSNQPQHF	TGTGCCATCAGTGCGGGACAGGGGAGCAATCAGCCCCAGCATTTT
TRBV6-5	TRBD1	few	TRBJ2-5	CASSYGGIQGTETQYF	TGTGCCAGCAGTTATGGGGGTATACAGGGGACAGAGACCCAGTACTTC
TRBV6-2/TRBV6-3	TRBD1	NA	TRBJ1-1	CASSTGQEAFF	TGTGCCAGCAGTACGGGACAGGAAGCTTTCTTT
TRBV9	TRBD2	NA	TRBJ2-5	CASSAPLAGEQETQYF	TGTGCCAGCAGCGCCCCCCTAGCGGGCGAACAAGAGACCCAGTACTTC
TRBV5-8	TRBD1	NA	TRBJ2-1	CASSPTGTGLYNEQFF	TGTGCCAGCAGCCCCACCGGGACAGGGCTTTACAATGAGCAGTTCTTC
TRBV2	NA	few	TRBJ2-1	CARDSSYNEQFF	TGTGCCAGAGATAGCTCCTACAATGAGCAGTTCTTC
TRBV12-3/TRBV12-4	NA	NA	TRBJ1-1	CASSSAAGNTEAFF	TGTGCCAGCAGTTCGGCTGCAGGTAACACTGAAGCTTTCTTT
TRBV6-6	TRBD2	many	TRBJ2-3	CASSTPGLAQYTDTQYF	TGTGCCAGCAGCACCCCCGGACTAGCGCAATATACAGATACGCAGTATTTT
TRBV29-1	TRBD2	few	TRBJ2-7	CSVDGGGNEQYF	TGCAGCGTTGACGGGGGGGGGAACGAGCAGTACTTC
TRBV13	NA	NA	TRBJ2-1	CASSEIPLGPKSSYNEQFF	TGTGCCAGCAGCGAAATCCCCTTGGGCCCTAAGAGCTCCTACAATGAGCAGTTCTTC
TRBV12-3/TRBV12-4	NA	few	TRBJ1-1	CASGWSHKEGESIAFF	TGTGCCAGCGGTTGGTCCCACAAGGAGGGAGAGTCGATCGCTTTCTTT
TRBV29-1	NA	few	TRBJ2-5	CSVLWAQETQYF	TGCAGCGTCCTGTGGGCACAAGAGACCCAGTACTTC
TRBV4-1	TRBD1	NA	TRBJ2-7	CASSIGQDAYEQYF	TGCGCCAGCAGCATAGGACAGGACGCCTACGAGCAGTACTTC
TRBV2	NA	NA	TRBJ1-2	CASSELPGDANYGYTF	TGTGCCAGCAGTGAGCTTCCTGGGGATGCTAACTATGGCTACACCTTC
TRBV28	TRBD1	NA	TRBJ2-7	CASSLLHPPGQGYEQYF	TGTGCCAGCAGTTTACTTCACCCTCCGGGACAGGGCTACGAGCAGTACTTC
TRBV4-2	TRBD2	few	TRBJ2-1	CASSRYQSGLAGSEQFF	TGTGCCAGCAGCCGCTACCAATCGGGACTAGCGGGGAGTGAGCAGTTCTTC
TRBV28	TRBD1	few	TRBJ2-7	CASSAPGTALYEQYF	TGTGCCAGCAGTGCCCCCGGGACAGCCTTATACGAGCAGTACTTC
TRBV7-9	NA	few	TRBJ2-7	CASSSQHWGGGSYEQYF	TGTGCCAGCAGCTCACAACACTGGGGAGGGGGATCCTACGAGCAGTACTTC
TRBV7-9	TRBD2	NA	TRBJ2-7	CSSSLGDGTSSYEQYF	TGTTCCAGCAGCTTGGGAGACGGGACTAGCTCCTACGAGCAGTACTTC
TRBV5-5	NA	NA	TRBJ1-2	CASSLELTEGYTYGYTF	TGTGCCAGCAGCTTGGAATTGACAGAGGGGTATACCTATGGCTACACCTTC
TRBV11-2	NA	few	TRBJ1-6	CASSSPGSLHF	TGTGCCAGCAGCTCTCCTGGATCCCTCCACTTT
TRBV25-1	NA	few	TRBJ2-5	CASNAPGVSQYF	TGTGCCAGCAACGCGCCGGGGGTGAGCCAGTACTTC
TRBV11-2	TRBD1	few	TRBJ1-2	CASSRDRQTLYGYTF	TGTGCCAGCAGCCGGGACAGGCAAACCCTCTATGGCTACACCTTC